Listed below are T cell receptor beta chains from one sample, sequenced in a study of cytomegalovirus exposure and HLA in healthy donors. Measured with immunoSEQ multiplex PCR; TCRdb has only the in-frame clones, and not every one. The record lists around 45,000 clones, of which the ten most abundant hold under 2%. The source material was PBMCs. The receptors here all came from a woman aged 25 to 39 in good health and CMV-seronegative. Each CDR3 is given with its conserved first and last residue. D genes are given only for firm matches. The size of a clone is reported for some rows only, either as once, few or many, or as a class for expanded clones.

V gene	J gene	clone size	D gene	CDR3 DNA	CDR3 protein
TRBV28	TRBJ2-6	.	.	TGTGCCAGCCGCCCGGGGGGCCTGAGCTCTGGGGCCAACGTCCTGACTTTC	CASRPGGLSSGANVLTF
TRBV28	TRBJ2-5	.	.	TGTGCCAGCAGTTCACGGGAGAAGGAGACCCAGTACTTC	CASSSREKETQYF
TRBV29-1	TRBJ1-4	.	TRBD1	TGCAGCGCCACCGGAGGGGGCTCTAATGAAAAACTGTTTTTT	CSATGGGSNEKLFF
TRBV29-1	TRBJ2-7	.	TRBD1	TGCAGCGTTGAAGGACAGGGGATCCACGAGCAGTACTTC	CSVEGQGIHEQYF
TRBV4-2	TRBJ1-4	.	.	TGTGCCAGCAGCCAAGATCTCTCCTTGAATGAAAAACTGTTTTTT	CASSQDLSLNEKLFF
TRBV6-5	TRBJ2-1	.	TRBD2	TGTGCCAGCAGTTTTCTAGCGGGAGGGCCAAAGGATGAGCAGTTCTTC	CASSFLAGGPKDEQFF
TRBV30	TRBJ2-3	.	.	TGTGCCCTTGGGGGGCGGGAGAGACTAAGCACAGATACGCAGTATTTT	CALGGRERLSTDTQYF
TRBV7-9	TRBJ2-7	.	TRBD2	TGTGCCAGCAGCTTAGGACTAGCGGGAGAAGGCCACGAGCAGTACTTC	CASSLGLAGEGHEQYF
TRBV14	TRBJ2-3	.	.	TGTGCCAGCAGCCAAGCTGGGGGAGGACCTACAGATACGCAGTATTTT	CASSQAGGGPTDTQYF
TRBV28	TRBJ2-7	.	.	TGTGCCAGCAGACCGCCCATGGGACACGGCTACGAGCAGTACTTC	CASRPPMGHGYEQYF
TRBV19	TRBJ2-7	.	TRBD1	TGTGCCAGTAGTATAGGGCTCGGGACAGCCTACGAGCAGTACTTC	CASSIGLGTAYEQYF
TRBV29-1	TRBJ2-3	.	TRBD2	TGCAGCGTTGAGCACCCCCTAGCGGGAGATACAGATACGCAGTATTTT	CSVEHPLAGDTDTQYF
TRBV4-1	TRBJ2-7	.	.	TGCGCCAGCAGCCAAAGACACCCCCCCGGGAGTGAGCAGTACTTC	CASSQRHPPGSEQYF
TRBV4-3	TRBJ2-1	.	TRBD2	TGCGCCAGCAGCCAGGGTCGCGGGAGGAATACCTACAATGAGCAGTTCTTC	CASSQGRGRNTYNEQFF
TRBV5-1	TRBJ2-3	.	TRBD2	TGCGCCAGCAAGACTAGCGGAAGCACAGATACGCAGTATTTT	CASKTSGSTDTQYF
TRBV5-1	TRBJ2-7	.	.	TGCGCCAGCAGCCTGGGTGGGGAGGTCTACGAGCAGTACTTC	CASSLGGEVYEQYF
TRBV30	TRBJ2-3	.	.	TGTGCCTGGAGTGTAGGGGTTCAGGATACGCAGTATTTT	CAWSVGVQDTQYF
TRBV5-1	TRBJ2-7	.	TRBD2	TGCGCCAGCAGCTTGGCCAGGGTAGGACTAGCGGGAACTTACGAGCAGTACTTC	CASSLARVGLAGTYEQYF
TRBV18	TRBJ2-3	.	TRBD2	TGTGCCAGCTCCCTCCGGGCGGGAGAGGGCACAGATACGCAGTATTTT	CASSLRAGEGTDTQYF
TRBV11-2	TRBJ2-7	.	TRBD2	TGTGCCAGCAGCTTAAGCGGGAGGGCCGTAAGCTACGAGCAGTACTTC	CASSLSGRAVSYEQYF
TRBV5-4	TRBJ1-2	.	TRBD1	TGTGCCAGCAGCCCCGGGGCGAGAGGGGGCAATGGCTACACCTTC	CASSPGARGGNGYTF
TRBV6-5	TRBJ2-7	.	TRBD2	TGTGCCAGCAGTTCGACCGGGACTAGCAGCTACGAGCAGTACTTC	CASSSTGTSSYEQYF
TRBV19	TRBJ1-1	.	.	TGTGCCAGTAGTCCTCAGGTGAACACTGAAGCTTTCTTT	CASSPQVNTEAFF
TRBV29-1	TRBJ2-7	.	TRBD1	TGCAGCGTTGTGGCACAGGGGCCCTACGAGCAGTACTTC	CSVVAQGPYEQYF
TRBV27	TRBJ1-3	.	.	TGTGCCAGCAGTTCGGGTCCTCTTGGAAACACCATATATTTT	CASSSGPLGNTIYF
TRBV30	TRBJ2-7	.	.	TGTGCCTCCTCCTCCGGGACATTATACGAGCAGTACTTC	CASSSGTLYEQYF
TRBV4-1	TRBJ1-4	.	TRBD1	TGCGCCAGCAGCCAGAACCAGGGGGCGGCTAATGAAAAACTGTTTTTT	CASSQNQGAANEKLFF
TRBV7-3	TRBJ1-1	.	.	TGTGCCAGCAGCTTCGGCGGGAACACTGAAGCTTTCTTT	CASSFGGNTEAFF
TRBV6-5	TRBJ1-1	.	.	TGTGCCAGCAGTCTCGGGGGGGCGGAAGCTTTCTTT	CASSLGGAEAFF
TRBV29-1	TRBJ1-2	.	TRBD1	TGCAGCGTGGGACAGGGGGTTACAGCTAACTATGGCTACACCTTC	CSVGQGVTANYGYTF
TRBV6-5	TRBJ1-5	.	.	TGTGCCAGCAGTTGGACAGCGAGCAATCAGCCCCAGCATTTT	CASSWTASNQPQHF
TRBV7-2	TRBJ2-7	.	TRBD1	TGTGCCAGCAGCTCCCGGGACAGTTTGTACTACGAGCAGTACTTC	CASSSRDSLYYEQYF
TRBV6-1	TRBJ2-1	.	TRBD2	TGTGCCAGCAGTGCAGCGGAGGGTGGGGGGGGCAATGAGCAGTTCTTC	CASSAAEGGGGNEQFF
TRBV30	TRBJ2-5	.	TRBD1	TGTGCCTGGATGGGACAGGGGGCCGAGACCCAGTACTTC	CAWMGQGAETQYF
TRBV5-4	TRBJ1-1	.	.	TGTGCCAGCAGCTGGGGAGGCGGAGGGACTGAAGCTTTCTTT	CASSWGGGGTEAFF
TRBV7-7	TRBJ2-1	.	.	TGTGCTAGCAGCCTTGGGGAGGTGGATGAGCAGTTCTTC	CASSLGEVDEQFF
TRBV18	TRBJ2-5	.	TRBD1	TGTGCCAGCTCATGGACAGGCACTCAAGAGACCCAGTACTTC	CASSWTGTQETQYF
TRBV19	TRBJ2-7	.	.	TGTGCCAGTAGGCCCCAACTAGGATTCTCCTACGAGCAGTACTTC	CASRPQLGFSYEQYF
TRBV5-4	TRBJ2-7	.	TRBD2	TGTGCCAGCAGTTTGCGGGACTATCCCTCCTACGAGCAGTACTTC	CASSLRDYPSYEQYF
TRBV4-1	TRBJ2-2	.	.	TGCGCCAGCAGCCCAGGACAGTTCACCGGGGAGCTGTTTTTT	CASSPGQFTGELFF
TRBV5-6	TRBJ2-2	.	TRBD2	TGTGCCAGCAGCCGTAGCGGGAGGGCCCCCGGGGAGCTGTTTTTT	CASSRSGRAPGELFF
TRBV7-6	TRBJ2-3	.	.	TGTGCCAGCAGCTCTAGACAGTCGTCGGATACGCAGTATTTT	CASSSRQSSDTQYF
TRBV5-1	TRBJ1-1	.	TRBD1	TGCGCCAGCAGCCCCATGGACAGGGTTGGCGGCACTGAAGCTTTCTTT	CASSPMDRVGGTEAFF
TRBV6-6	TRBJ1-5	.	TRBD1	TGTGCCAGCAGTTCCCTACAGGGGGCGGGCAATCAGCCCCAGCATTTT	CASSSLQGAGNQPQHF
TRBV7-2	TRBJ1-5	.	.	TGTGCCAGCAGCGAAGGACAGTCGGTCAATCAGCCCCAGCATTTT	CASSEGQSVNQPQHF
TRBV19	TRBJ1-5	.	.	TGTGCCAGTAGTACAGGCCTCTATAGCAATCAGCCCCAGCATTTT	CASSTGLYSNQPQHF
TRBV9	TRBJ1-2	.	.	TGTGCCGGCCTCTCTGGCTACACCTTC	CAGLSGYTF
TRBV7-9	TRBJ1-2	.	.	TGTGCCAGCAGCTTAGTTGGGCAGCCTTATGGCTACACCTTC	CASSLVGQPYGYTF
TRBV27	TRBJ2-1	medium-sized	.	TGTGCCAGCAGTTTCTCCGGGAGCGGGTCCTACAATGAGCAGTTCTTC	CASSFSGSGSYNEQFF
TRBV30	TRBJ2-7	.	TRBD2	TGTGCCTGGAGTGGGGCGGCGGGAGTGGGGCTCGAGCAGTACTTC	CAWSGAAGVGLEQYF
TRBV19	TRBJ1-2	.	.	TGTGCCAGTAGTGTTGGGGGCGTCTATGGCTACACCTTC	CASSVGGVYGYTF
TRBV7-9	TRBJ1-2	.	TRBD1	TGTGCCAGCAGCCGAGGGACAGGGGACCCCCGGAACTATGGCTACACCTTC	CASSRGTGDPRNYGYTF
TRBV10-3	TRBJ2-6	.	.	TGTGCCATCAGTGAGTCAGGGGCTGGGGCCAACGTCCTGACTTTC	CAISESGAGANVLTF
TRBV6-4	TRBJ2-1	.	.	TGTGCCAGCAGTGGGGCACACGGCGACTACAATGAGCAGTTCTTC	CASSGAHGDYNEQFF